This T cell receptor (beta chain) was captured in a study of T-cell memory formation after mild COVID-19. Overall study: Across donors, TCR clusters were largely donor specific.

This clonotype was seen more than once but under ten times. The antigen is not known. Points from the study as a whole: Shrinking CD4+ clones were chiefly CM and EM; CD8+ ones were chiefly EMRA. CD4+ bias marked clones expanding day 15 to 37, unlike balanced contracting clones.

V was pared by 0 bases and J by 5 bases, with 5 bases between. This CDR3 is 13 amino acids long. Germline V gene data show CDR1 as LNHNV and CDR2 as YYDKDF (reference sequence). cDNA libraries for TCR alpha and TCR beta, carrying sample barcodes and UMIs, came from 5'RACE with constant-segment primers. TCRdb passed the 5' RACE reads through MiXCR, listing each CDR3 protein once. Among about 110,000 distinct CDR3 sequences listed, about 24% were seen once. The sequenced material came from PBMCs or a T cell subset sorted from them (not recorded which). The chain employs TRBV15 and TRBJ1-5, with D uncertain. The sequence came from a young man who had mild COVID-19 (a few samples of this study predate the infection). Cell type and time point are not known. The CDR3 DNA reads as TGTGCCACCAGCAGAGAGGAACATCAGCCCCAGCATTTT. Amino acid sequence: CATSREEHQPQHF.